This T cell receptor beta chain was identified in a study of OX40 agonist ivuxolimab in advanced cancers. Study in general: Patients were infused with ivuxolimab every 2 weeks at 0.01 to 10 mg/kg. Of mixed ages from about 20 to 90 and averaging about 56 years, the group was about 80% male.

Produced via immunoSEQ multiplex PCR; TCRdb's table is partial and in-frame only. The table records approximately 70,000 clones, roughly four fifths of them present only once. Study-level results: Averaged across samples, CD8+ T cells carried more expanded clones than CD4+ did. With doses of 0.1 to 3.0 mg/kg, CD4+ and CD8+ blood T cells had undergone clonal expansion by week 6.

Regarding this clone: Its antigen is unidentified.

V was cut by 4 bases and J by 2 bases, with 12 bases left in between. Germline-derived CDR1 and CDR2 are SGHRS and YFSETQ. The CDR3 is made up of 14 amino acids. The sequencing used CD4+ or CD8+ T cells sorted from blood, collected in a trial of the OX40 agonist ivuxolimab. This chain links TRBV5-1 with TRBJ1-2; D might be TRBD1 (5 bases). This receptor was identified in an adult with an advanced solid tumor such as melanoma, head and neck, liver or kidney cancer. The CDR3 DNA reads as TGCGCCAGCAGCGGGCCAGGGCAGAACTATGGCTACACCTTC. Protein: CASSGPGQNYGYTF. Using reference TRBV5-1 and TRBJ1-2 for the parts outside the CDR3, the full variable domain is KAGVTQTPRYLIKTRGQQVTLSCSPISGHRSVSWYQQTPGQGLQFLFEYFSETQRNKGNFPGRFSGRQFSNSRSEMNVSTLELGDSALYLCASSGPGQNYGYTFGSGTRLTVV.